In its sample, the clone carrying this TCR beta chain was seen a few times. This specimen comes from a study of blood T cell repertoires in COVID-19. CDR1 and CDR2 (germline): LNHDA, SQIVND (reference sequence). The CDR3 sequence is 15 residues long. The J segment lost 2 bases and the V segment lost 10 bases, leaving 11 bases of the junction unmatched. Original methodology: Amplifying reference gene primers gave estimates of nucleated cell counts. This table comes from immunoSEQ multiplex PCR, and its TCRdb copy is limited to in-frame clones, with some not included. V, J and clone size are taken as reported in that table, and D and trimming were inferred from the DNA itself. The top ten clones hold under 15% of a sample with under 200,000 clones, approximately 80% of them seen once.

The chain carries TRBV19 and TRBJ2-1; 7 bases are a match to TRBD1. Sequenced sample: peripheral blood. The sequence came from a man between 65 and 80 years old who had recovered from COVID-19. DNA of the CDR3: TGTGCCACCTCAACAGGGGAGAGGGCCTACAATGAGCAGTTCTTC. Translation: CATSTGERAYNEQFF. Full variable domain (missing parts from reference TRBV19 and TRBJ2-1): DGGITQSPKYLFRKEGQNVTLSCEQNLNHDAMYWYRQDPGQGLRLIYYSQIVNDFQKGDIAEGYSVSREKKESFPLTVTSAQKNPTAFYLCATSTGERAYNEQFFGPGTRLTVL.